This TCR beta chain was captured in a study of blood T cell repertoires in COVID-19 (TCRdb year 2020). With regard to the full study: Collaborator samples came from the United States, Italy and Spain and covered acute and convalescent phases of COVID-19. The prospective study material was composed of cDNA or gDNA derived from T cells, B-cell-depleted T cells, or PBMCs. The dataset comprised deeply sampled blood TCRbeta repertoires from subjects exposed to, actively infected with, or recovered from COVID-19. A freely available public database, intended as a resource for researchers studying the immune response to SARS-CoV-2, is where the repertoires were released. Samples were obtained from the ongoing ImmuneRACE study (first 160 participants) and from approximately 1,200 subjects provided by 6 global collaborators. A de-identified subject ID, COVID-19 status, age in years and sex were almost always included in the sample metadata. HLA class I and class II types, where available, came from metadata supplied by the sample provider rather than from assay-based typing.

A remark on this clone: Its antigen has not been determined. No base quality information exists; no much larger clone differs at one position.

Each collaborating institution followed its own protocols to collect whole blood in K2EDTA tubes. For TCRbeta analysis, collaborator samples were shipped as frozen whole blood, as isolated PBMCs, or as DNA extracted from either sample type. Results the study describes overall, beyond this receptor: Clinical and demographic metadata were provided uncurated, with the amount varying by source and participant.

The immunoSEQ Assay, a bias-controlled multiplex PCR, was used to amplify TCRbeta CDR3 regions from genomic DNA. The original pipeline was this. The number of nucleated cells in each sample was estimated from the amplification of reference gene primers within the assay. To quantify the absolute abundance of each unique TCRbeta CDR3 rearrangement, sequence reads were collapsed and filtered. For each sample, productive Simpson clonality was calculated by taking the square root of Simpson's diversity index across productive rearrangements. TCRdb retrieved this table from immuneACCESS and kept in-frame rearrangements only. Not all clones are present; in checked studies, unresolved V genes account for under half, and no reason is known for the remainder. V, J and clone size are those of that table, while D and trimming were read from the DNA. The sample table contains 200,000 to 250,000 clones; only one count was recorded for roughly 87% of them. 1.9% of the sample goes to the ten largest clones.

The CDR3 measures 14 amino acids from cysteine to phenylalanine. Only CDR3 DNA remains: 42 bases, in frame from the first base. V is reduced by 5 bases and J by 4 bases, leaving a spacing of 14 bases between them. Based on the germline V gene, the CDR1 and CDR2 sequences are MDHEN and SYDVKM. The V and J segments used are TRBV28 and TRBJ1-2, with TRBD1 perhaps the D gene, on 6 matching bases. Sequences were obtained from peripheral blood. This clonotype originated in a middle-aged man with active or convalescent COVID-19. The nucleotide sequence reads as follows: TGTGCCAGCAGTCCCCAAGACAGGTCCTATGGCTACACCTTC. The resulting protein is CASSPQDRSYGYTF.